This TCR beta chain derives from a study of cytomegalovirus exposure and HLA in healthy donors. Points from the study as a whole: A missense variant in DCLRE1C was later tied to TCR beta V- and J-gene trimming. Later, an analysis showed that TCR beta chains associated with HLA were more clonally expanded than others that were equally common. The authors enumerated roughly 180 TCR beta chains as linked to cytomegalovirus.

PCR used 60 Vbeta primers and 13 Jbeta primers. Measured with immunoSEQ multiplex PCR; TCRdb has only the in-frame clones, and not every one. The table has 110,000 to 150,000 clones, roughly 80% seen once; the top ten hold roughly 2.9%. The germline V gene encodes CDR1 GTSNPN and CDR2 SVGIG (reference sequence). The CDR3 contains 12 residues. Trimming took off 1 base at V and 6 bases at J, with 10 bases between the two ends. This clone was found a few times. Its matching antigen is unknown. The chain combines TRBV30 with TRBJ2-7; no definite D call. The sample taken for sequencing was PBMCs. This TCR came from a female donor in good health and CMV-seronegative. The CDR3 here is CAWSGVTFEQYF. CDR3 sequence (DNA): TGTGCCTGGAGTGGGGTGACTTTCGAGCAGTACTTC.